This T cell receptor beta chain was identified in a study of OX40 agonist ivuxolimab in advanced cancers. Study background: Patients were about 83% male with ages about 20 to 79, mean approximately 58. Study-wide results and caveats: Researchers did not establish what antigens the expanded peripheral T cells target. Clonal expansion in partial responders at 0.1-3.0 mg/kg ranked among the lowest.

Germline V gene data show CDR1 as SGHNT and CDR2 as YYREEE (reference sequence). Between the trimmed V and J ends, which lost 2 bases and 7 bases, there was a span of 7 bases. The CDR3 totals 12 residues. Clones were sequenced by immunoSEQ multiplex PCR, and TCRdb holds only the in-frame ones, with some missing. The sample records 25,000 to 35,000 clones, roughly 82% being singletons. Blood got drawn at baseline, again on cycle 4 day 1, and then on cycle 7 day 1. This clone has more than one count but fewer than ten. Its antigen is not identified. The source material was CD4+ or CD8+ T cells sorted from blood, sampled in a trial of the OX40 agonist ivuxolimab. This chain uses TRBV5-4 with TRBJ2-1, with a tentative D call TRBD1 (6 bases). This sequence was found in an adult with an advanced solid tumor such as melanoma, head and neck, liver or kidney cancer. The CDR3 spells CASSFGQNEQFF. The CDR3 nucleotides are TGTGCCAGCAGCTTTGGACAGAATGAGCAGTTCTTC.